This TCR beta chain is drawn from a study of cytomegalovirus exposure and HLA in healthy donors. Each of the donors was a healthy bone marrow donor. Donors were nominally healthy when sampled, though unrecorded immune exposures were likely. Amplification used 60 Vbeta primers and 13 Jbeta primers. Method: immunoSEQ multiplex PCR; TCRdb's copy keeps in-frame clones and lacks some. The sample has some 120,000 clones, around 75% seen once. CDR3 size: 11 residues. Trimming shortened V by 7 bases and J by 8 bases, and 11 bases separated the two germline ends. CDR1 and CDR2 from the germline V gene are SQVTM and ANQGSEA.

Sequenced: PBMCs. The chain combines TRBV29-1 with TRBJ1-4; TRBD1 might be the D (5 bases). The clonotype originates from a woman aged 40 to 50 in good health and CMV-seropositive. DNA for the CDR3: TGCAGCGCGGGGGTTAAAGAAAAACTGTTTTTT. It translates to CSAGVKEKLFF.